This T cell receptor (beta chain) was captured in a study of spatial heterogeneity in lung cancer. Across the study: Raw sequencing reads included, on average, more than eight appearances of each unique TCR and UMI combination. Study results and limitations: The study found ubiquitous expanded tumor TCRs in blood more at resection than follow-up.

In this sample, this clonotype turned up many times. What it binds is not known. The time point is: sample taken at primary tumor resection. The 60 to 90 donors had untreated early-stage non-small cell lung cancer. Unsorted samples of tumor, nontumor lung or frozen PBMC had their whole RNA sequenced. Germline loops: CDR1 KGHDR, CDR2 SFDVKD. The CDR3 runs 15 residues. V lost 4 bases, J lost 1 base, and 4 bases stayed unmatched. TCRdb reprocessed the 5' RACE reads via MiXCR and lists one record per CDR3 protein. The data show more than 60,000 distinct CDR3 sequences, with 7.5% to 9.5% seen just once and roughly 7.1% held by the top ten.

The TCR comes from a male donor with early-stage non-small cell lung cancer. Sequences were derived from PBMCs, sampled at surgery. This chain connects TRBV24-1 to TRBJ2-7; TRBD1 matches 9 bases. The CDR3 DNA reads TGTGCCACCAGTGAATCCGGGACAGGGTCCTACGAGCAGTACTTC. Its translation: CATSESGTGSYEQYF.